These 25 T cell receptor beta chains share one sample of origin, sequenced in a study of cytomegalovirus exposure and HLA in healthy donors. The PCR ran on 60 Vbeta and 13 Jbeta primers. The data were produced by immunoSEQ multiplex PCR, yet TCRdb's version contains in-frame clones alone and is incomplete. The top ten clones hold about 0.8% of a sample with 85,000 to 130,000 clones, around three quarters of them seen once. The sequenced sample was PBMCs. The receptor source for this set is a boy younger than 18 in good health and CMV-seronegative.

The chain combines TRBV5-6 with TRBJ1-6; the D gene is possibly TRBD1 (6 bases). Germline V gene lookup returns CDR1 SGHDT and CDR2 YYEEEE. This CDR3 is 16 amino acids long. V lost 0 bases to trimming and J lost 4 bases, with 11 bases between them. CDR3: CASSLAPGQYNSPLHF. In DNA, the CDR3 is TGTGCCAGCAGCTTGGCCCCGGGACAATATAATTCACCCCTCCACTTT.

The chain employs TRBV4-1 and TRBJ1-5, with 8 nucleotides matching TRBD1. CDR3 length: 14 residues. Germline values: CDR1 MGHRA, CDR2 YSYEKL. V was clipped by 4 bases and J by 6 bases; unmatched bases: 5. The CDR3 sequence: CASSLRQGLQPQHF. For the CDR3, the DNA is TGCGCCAGCAGCCTTAGACAGGGGCTTCAGCCCCAGCATTTT.

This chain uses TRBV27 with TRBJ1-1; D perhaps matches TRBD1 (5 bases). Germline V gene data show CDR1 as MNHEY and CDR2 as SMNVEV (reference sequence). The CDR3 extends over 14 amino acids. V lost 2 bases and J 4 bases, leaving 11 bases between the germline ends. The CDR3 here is CASSLVGGGTEAFF. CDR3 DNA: TGTGCCAGCAGTTTAGTCGGGGGGGGCACTGAAGCTTTCTTT.

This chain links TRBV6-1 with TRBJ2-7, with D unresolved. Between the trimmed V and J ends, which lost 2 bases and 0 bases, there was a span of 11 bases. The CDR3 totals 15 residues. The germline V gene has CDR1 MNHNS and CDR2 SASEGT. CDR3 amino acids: CASSETLESSYEQYF. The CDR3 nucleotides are TGTGCCAGCAGTGAAACTCTAGAAAGCTCCTACGAGCAGTACTTC.

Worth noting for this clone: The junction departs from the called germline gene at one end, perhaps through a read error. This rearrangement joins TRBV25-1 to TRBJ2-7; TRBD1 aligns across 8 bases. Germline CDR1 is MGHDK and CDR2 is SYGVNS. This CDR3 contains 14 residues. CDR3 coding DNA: TGCGCCAGCAGTGGACAGGGAATTACTACGGGGCAGTACTTC. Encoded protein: CASSGQGITTGQYF.

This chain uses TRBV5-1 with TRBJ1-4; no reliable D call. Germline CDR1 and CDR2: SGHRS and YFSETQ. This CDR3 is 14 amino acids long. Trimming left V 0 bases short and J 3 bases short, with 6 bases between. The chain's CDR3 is CASSLVGANEKLFF. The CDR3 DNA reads TGCGCCAGCAGCTTGGTCGGGGCTAATGAAAAACTGTTTTTT.

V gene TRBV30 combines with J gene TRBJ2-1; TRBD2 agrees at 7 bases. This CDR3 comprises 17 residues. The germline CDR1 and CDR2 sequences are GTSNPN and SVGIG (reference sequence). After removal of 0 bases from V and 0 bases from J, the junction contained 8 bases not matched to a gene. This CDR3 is CAWSVVLAGSSYNEQFF. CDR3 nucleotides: TGTGCCTGGAGTGTGGTATTAGCGGGTAGCTCCTACAATGAGCAGTTCTTC.

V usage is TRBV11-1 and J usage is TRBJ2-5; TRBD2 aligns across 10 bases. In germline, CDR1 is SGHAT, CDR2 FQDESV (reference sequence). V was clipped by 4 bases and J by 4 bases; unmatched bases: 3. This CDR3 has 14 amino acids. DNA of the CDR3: TGTGCCAGCAGCTCCGGACTAGCGGCAGAGACCCAGTACTTC. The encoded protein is CASSSGLAAETQYF.

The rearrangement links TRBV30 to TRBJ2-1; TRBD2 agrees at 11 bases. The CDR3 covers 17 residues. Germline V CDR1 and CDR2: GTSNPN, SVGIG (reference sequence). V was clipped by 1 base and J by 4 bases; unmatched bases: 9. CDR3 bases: TGTGCCTGGAGTGGTAGCGGGAGGGCCATTAGGTACAATGAGCAGTTCTTC. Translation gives CAWSGSGRAIRYNEQFF.

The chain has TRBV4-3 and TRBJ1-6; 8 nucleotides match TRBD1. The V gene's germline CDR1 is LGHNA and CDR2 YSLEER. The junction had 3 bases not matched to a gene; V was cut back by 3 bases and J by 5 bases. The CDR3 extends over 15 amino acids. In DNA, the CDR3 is TGCGCCAGCAGCCAGGGGACAGGCCATAATTCACCCCTCCACTTT. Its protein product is CASSQGTGHNSPLHF.

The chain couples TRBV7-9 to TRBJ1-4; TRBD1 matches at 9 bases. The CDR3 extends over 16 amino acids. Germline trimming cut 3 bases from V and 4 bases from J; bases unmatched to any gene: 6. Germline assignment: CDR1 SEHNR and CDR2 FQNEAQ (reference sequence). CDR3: CASSFGTGQGNEKLFF. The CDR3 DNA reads TGTGCCAGCAGCTTCGGAACGGGACAGGGTAATGAAAAACTGTTTTTT.

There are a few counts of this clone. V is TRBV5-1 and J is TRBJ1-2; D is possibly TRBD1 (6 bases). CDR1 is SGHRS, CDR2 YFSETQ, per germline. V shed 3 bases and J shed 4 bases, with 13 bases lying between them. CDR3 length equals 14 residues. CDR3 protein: CASSSNRGSYGYTF. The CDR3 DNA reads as TGCGCCAGCAGCTCGAATAGGGGGAGCTATGGCTACACCTTC.

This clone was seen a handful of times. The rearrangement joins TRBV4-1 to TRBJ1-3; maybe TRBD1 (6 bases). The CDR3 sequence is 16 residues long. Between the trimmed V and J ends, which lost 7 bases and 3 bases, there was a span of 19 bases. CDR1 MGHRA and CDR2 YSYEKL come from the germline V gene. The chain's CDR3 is CASNSRLGRGGNTIYF. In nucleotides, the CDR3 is TGCGCCAGCAACAGCCGCTTGGGCAGGGGTGGAAACACCATATATTTT.

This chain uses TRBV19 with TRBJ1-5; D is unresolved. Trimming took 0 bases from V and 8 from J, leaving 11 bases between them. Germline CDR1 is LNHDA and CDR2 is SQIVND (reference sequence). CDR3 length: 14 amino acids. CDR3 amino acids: CASSIDGEMEPQHF. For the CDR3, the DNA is TGTGCCAGTAGTATAGATGGAGAAATGGAGCCCCAGCATTTT.

Here the CDR3 DNA reads TGTGCCAGCAGAGCCGGGACAGGCGGCGAGCAGTACTTC. Amino acid sequence: CASRAGTGGEQYF. The chain has TRBV28 and TRBJ2-7; TRBD1 matches 8 bases. This CDR3 is built from 13 residues. V lost 6 bases, J lost 6 bases, and 7 bases stayed unmatched. The germline V gene has CDR1 MDHEN and CDR2 SYDVKM.

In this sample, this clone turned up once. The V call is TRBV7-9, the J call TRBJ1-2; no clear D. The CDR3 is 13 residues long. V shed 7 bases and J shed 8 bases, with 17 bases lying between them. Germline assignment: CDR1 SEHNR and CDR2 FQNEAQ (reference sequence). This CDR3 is CASTKIKLRGYTF. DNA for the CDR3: TGTGCCAGCACCAAGATCAAACTGCGAGGCTACACCTTC.

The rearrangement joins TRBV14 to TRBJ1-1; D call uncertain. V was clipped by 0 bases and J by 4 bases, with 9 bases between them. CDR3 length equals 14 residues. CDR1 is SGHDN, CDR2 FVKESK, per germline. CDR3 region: CASSQDYSSTEAFF. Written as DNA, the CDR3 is TGTGCCAGCAGCCAAGATTACAGTTCCACTGAAGCTTTCTTT.

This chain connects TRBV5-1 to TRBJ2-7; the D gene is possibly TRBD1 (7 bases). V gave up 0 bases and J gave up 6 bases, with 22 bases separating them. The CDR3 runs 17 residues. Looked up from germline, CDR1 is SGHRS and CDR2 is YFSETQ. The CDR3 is CASSLGGRDSSSSEQYF. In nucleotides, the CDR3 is TGCGCCAGCAGCTTGGGGGGGCGGGACAGCTCTTCAAGCGAGCAGTACTTC.

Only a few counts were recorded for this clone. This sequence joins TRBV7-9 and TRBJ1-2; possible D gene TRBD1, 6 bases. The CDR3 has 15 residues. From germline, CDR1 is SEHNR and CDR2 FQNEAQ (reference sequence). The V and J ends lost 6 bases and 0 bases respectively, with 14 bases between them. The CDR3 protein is CASSLTGSANYGYTF. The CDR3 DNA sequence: TGTGCCAGCAGTCTGACAGGCTCCGCTAACTATGGCTACACCTTC. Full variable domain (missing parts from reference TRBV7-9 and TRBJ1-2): DTGVSQNPRHKITKRGQNVTFRCDPISEHNRLYWYRQTLGQGPEFLTYFQNEAQLEKSRLLSDRFSAERPKGSFSTLEIQRTEQGDSAMYLCASSLTGSANYGYTFGSGTRLTVV.

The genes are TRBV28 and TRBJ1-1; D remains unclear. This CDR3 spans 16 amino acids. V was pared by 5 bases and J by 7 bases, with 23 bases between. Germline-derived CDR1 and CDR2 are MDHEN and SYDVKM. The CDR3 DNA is TGTGCCAGCAGTACACCTGAGAGGGCCTTAAGGGTTGAAGCTTTCTTT. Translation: CASSTPERALRVEAFF.

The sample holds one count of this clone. The CDR3 here is CASTSGAQAYEQYF. The DNA for the CDR3 is TGCGCCAGCACCTCAGGGGCGCAGGCGTACGAGCAGTACTTC. This chain connects TRBV10-2 to TRBJ2-7, with D possibly TRBD1 on 6 matching bases. Deletions cut 7 bases from V and 4 bases from J, with 17 bases between. The germline V gene encodes CDR1 WSHSY and CDR2 SAAADI. The CDR3 has 14 residues.

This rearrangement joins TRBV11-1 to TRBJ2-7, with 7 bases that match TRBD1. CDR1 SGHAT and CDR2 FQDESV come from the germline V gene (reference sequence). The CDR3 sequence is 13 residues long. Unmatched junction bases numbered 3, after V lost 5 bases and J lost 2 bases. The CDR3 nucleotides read TGTGCCAGCAGCCGAGGACAGGCCTACGAGCAGTACTTC. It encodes CASSRGQAYEQYF. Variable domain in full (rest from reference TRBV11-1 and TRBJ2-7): EAEVAQSPRYKITEKSQAVAFWCDPISGHATLYWYRQILGQGPELLVQFQDESVVDDSQLPKDRFSAERLKGVDSTLKIQPAELGDSAMYLCASSRGQAYEQYFGPGTRLTVT.

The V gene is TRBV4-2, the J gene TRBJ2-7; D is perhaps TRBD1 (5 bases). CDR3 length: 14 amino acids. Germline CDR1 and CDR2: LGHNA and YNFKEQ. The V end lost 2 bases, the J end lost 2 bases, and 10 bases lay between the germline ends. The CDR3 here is CASSQTSRAYEQYF. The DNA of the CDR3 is TGTGCCAGCAGCCAAACTTCCAGGGCCTACGAGCAGTACTTC.

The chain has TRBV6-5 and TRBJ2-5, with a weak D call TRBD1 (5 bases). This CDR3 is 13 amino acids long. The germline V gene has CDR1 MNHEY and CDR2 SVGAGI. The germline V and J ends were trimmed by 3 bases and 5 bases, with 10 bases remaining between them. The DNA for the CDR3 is TGTGCCAGCAGTTATAAGTGGGGCGAGACCCAGTACTTC. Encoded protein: CASSYKWGETQYF.

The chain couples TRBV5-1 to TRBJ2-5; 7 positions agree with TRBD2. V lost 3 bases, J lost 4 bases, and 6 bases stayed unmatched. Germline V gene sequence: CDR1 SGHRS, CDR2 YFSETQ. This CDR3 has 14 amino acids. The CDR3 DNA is TGCGCCAGCAGCTGGGGGGGTGTCGGAGAGACCCAGTACTTC. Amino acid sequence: CASSWGGVGETQYF.